The 25 T cell receptor beta chains listed next were all sequenced from one sample in a study of spatial heterogeneity in lung cancer. From the 5' RACE reads, TCRdb called clonotypes with MiXCR, one entry per CDR3 protein. Of about 92,000 distinct CDR3 sequences detected, approximately 12% appear once; the ten largest clones hold about 38%. Documented time point: sample taken at primary tumor resection. Whole RNA obtained from tumor, nontumor lung or frozen PBMC underwent sequencing without sorting. Sequencing was performed on PBMCs, taken at surgery. Every receptor here comes from a male donor with early-stage non-small cell lung cancer.

The gene calls are TRBV30 and TRBJ1-5, with 9 bases identical to TRBD1. Germline V gives CDR1 GTSNPN, CDR2 SVGIG (reference sequence). This CDR3 region has 13 residues. With 0 bases clipped from V and 7 bases from J, the junction kept 1 base outside the gene matches. The CDR3 bases are TGTGCCTGGAGTGTACAGGGGGCCCAGCCCCAGCATTTT. It codes for CAWSVQGAQPQHF. Looking up the rest from reference TRBV30 and TRBJ1-5 gives the full variable domain: SQTIHQWPATLVQPVGSPLSLECTVEGTSNPNLYWYRQAAGRGLQLLFYSVGIGQISSEVPQNLSASRPQDRQFILSSKKLLLSDSGFYLCAWSVQGAQPQHFGDGTRLSIL.

The chain couples TRBV12-3 or TRBV12-4 to TRBJ2-7; 16 bases agree with TRBD2. The CDR3 runs to 17 residues. V gave up 6 bases and J gave up 6 bases; unmatched junction bases: 11. In DNA, the CDR3 is TGTGCCAGCAGACCCGGGACTAGCGGGAGGGCCATCGTCGAGCAGTACTTC. This encodes CASRPGTSGRAIVEQYF.

This clonotype has only a few counts. This chain connects TRBV3-1 to TRBJ2-5; TRBD2 matches at 9 bases. CDR3 length: 15 amino acids. V shed 4 bases and J 5 bases; nucleotides not matched to a gene: 8. Per germline, CDR1 LGHDT and CDR2 YNNKEL (reference sequence). The CDR3 bases are TGTGCCAGCAGCCCCCCGGGACTAGCTGTGGAGACCCAGTACTTC. Amino acids: CASSPPGLAVETQYF.

This clonotype occurred many times. The V call is TRBV30, the J call TRBJ2-2; 8 positions match TRBD2. This CDR3 has 16 residues. V was pared by 1 base and J by 4 bases, with 8 bases of the junction left unmatched. CDR1 GTSNPN and CDR2 SVGIG come from the germline V gene (reference sequence). This CDR3 is CAWSGGLAGSTGELFF. For the CDR3, the DNA is TGTGCCTGGAGTGGAGGATTAGCGGGAAGCACCGGGGAGCTGTTTTTT.

This clonotype was seen repeatedly, ten times or more. The chain links TRBV6-2 or TRBV6-3 to TRBJ2-5; D could derive from TRBD1 or TRBD2 (5 bases each). V shed 1 base and J shed 7 bases, with 22 bases lying between them. Germline assignment: CDR1 MNHEY and CDR2 SVGEGT. The CDR3 has 17 amino acids. The CDR3, as DNA: TGTGCCAGCAGTTACTTCCGGGACCGAGACCTCCGGGGGACCCAGTACTTC. Translating gives CASSYFRDRDLRGTQYF.

This chain's CDR3 is CASSASRGTSEKLFF. The CDR3 DNA reads as TGTGCCAGCTCAGCGTCGCGCGGAACTTCGGAAAAACTGTTTTTT. This rearrangement joins TRBV18 to TRBJ1-4, with D hard to call. V was pared by 5 bases and J by 8 bases, with 18 bases between. This CDR3 contains 15 residues. Germline V gene sequence: CDR1 KGHSH, CDR2 LQKENI.

This clonotype has a count of ten or more. The rearrangement uses TRBV28 and TRBJ2-5; D uncertain. Trimming took 10 bases from V and 4 from J, leaving 19 bases between them. Germline values: CDR1 MDHEN, CDR2 SYDVKM. This CDR3 comprises 14 residues. As DNA, the CDR3 is TGTGCCACCACAACTACCCTGGAAACAGAGACCCAGTACTTC. Protein: CATTTTLETETQYF.

The chain uses TRBV5-4 and TRBJ1-5, with D uncertain. V lost 3 bases and J 0 bases, leaving 10 bases between the germline ends. Germline V gene data show CDR1 as SGHNT and CDR2 as YYREEE (reference sequence). This CDR3 has 15 residues. The DNA for the CDR3 is TGTGCCAGCAGCTCGGATGTGAATAGCAATCAGCCCCAGCATTTT. Translating it yields CASSSDVNSNQPQHF. Based on the CDR3 plus reference TRBV5-4 and TRBJ1-5, the full variable domain is ETGVTQSPTHLIKTRGQQVTLRCSSQSGHNTVSWYQQALGQGPQFIFQYYREEENGRGNFPPRFSGLQFPNYSSELNVNALELDDSALYLCASSSDVNSNQPQHFGDGTRLSIL.

This clonotype showed up just a few times. The V gene is TRBV7-2, the J gene TRBJ2-3, with no clear D. This CDR3 has 15 amino acids. Trimming removed 8 bases at V and 0 bases at J, with 15 bases between. Germline CDR1 reads SGHTA; CDR2 reads FQGNSA. As DNA, the CDR3 is TGTGCCAGCCCCGATCCGCCTTATAGCACAGATACGCAGTATTTT. It translates to CASPDPPYSTDTQYF.

Many counts were recorded for this clonotype. The chain links TRBV14 to TRBJ2-1; TRBD2 matches at 11 bases. J lost 1 base, V lost 4 bases, and 3 bases had no gene match. This CDR3 has 16 amino acids. Germline CDR1 SGHDN, CDR2 FVKESK. CDR3 amino acids: CASSRRLAGSYNEQFF. DNA of the CDR3: TGTGCCAGCAGCCGTCGACTAGCGGGGTCCTACAATGAGCAGTTCTTC.

CDR3 in amino acids: CASSQGNRNEKLFF. The CDR3 coding sequence is TGCGCCAGCAGCCAGGGGAACAGGAACGAAAAACTGTTTTTT. The chain has TRBV4-3 and TRBJ1-4; D might be TRBD1 (5 bases). This CDR3 comprises 14 residues. Trimming cost V 3 bases and J 8 bases, with 13 bases left between them. Germline V CDR1 and CDR2: LGHNA, YSLEER.

The V and J genes are TRBV7-2 and TRBJ2-1; 11 bases align to TRBD2. Germline CDR1 and CDR2: SGHTA and FQGNSA. Trimming at V came to 3 bases and at J to 5 bases, leaving 3 bases not matched to a gene. This CDR3 comprises 15 residues. CDR3 sequence (DNA): TGTGCCAGCAGCTTGACTAGCGGGGTAAACAATGAGCAGTTCTTC. It specifies CASSLTSGVNNEQFF. The full variable domain, with the rest looked up from reference TRBV7-2 and TRBJ2-1, is GAGVSQSPSNKVTEKGKDVELRCDPISGHTALYWYRQSLGQGLEFLIYFQGNSAPDKSGLPSDRFSAERTGGSVSTLTIQRTQQEDSAVYLCASSLTSGVNNEQFFGPGTRLTVL.

This clonotype has at least ten counts. DNA of the CDR3: TGTGCTAGTGGCCAGACCGGGGAAACGGTCCGTGAAGCTTTCTTT. Translated, it gives CASGQTGETVREAFF. V usage is TRBV12-5 and J usage is TRBJ1-1, with D uncertain. The CDR3 covers 15 residues. V was pared by 6 bases and J by 7 bases, with 21 bases between. Germline CDR1 is LGHNT and CDR2 is FRNRAP.

This clonotype was counted only a few times. The V call is TRBV20-1, the J call TRBJ2-3; 7 bases are shared with TRBD2. Germline V CDR1 and CDR2: DFQATT, SNEGSKA (reference sequence). V shed 1 base and J 2 bases; nucleotides not matched to a gene: 3. The CDR3 is made up of 14 amino acids. As DNA, the CDR3 is TGCAGTGCTAGAGTCAGCGGGGTCACAGATACGCAGTATTTT. It specifies CSARVSGVTDTQYF.

This clonotype has just a few counts. The chain joins TRBV10-3 to TRBJ1-1; 10 bases map to TRBD1. The junction had 4 bases not matched to a gene; V was cut back by 4 bases and J by 5 bases. Germline CDR1 ENHRY, CDR2 SYGVKD. CDR3 length equals 14 residues. The CDR3 coding sequence is TGTGCCATCAGTGCAAGGGACAGGGGTACTGAAGCTTTCTTT. Its protein is CAISARDRGTEAFF.

The J gene is TRBJ1-4, the V gene TRBV28, with TRBD1 matching 7 bases. CDR1 and CDR2 from the germline V gene are MDHEN and SYDVKM. The CDR3 spans 15 residues. J lost 3 bases, V lost 1 base, and 2 bases had no gene match. The chain's CDR3 is CASSLSGTANEKLFF. CDR3 coding DNA: TGTGCCAGCAGTTTATCCGGGACAGCTAATGAAAAACTGTTTTTT.

This clonotype was seen more than once but under ten times. V gene TRBV28 combines with J gene TRBJ2-5; TRBD1 aligns across 9 bases. V shed 4 bases, J shed 5 bases, and the junction held 5 bases outside the gene matches. The CDR3 runs 14 residues. In germline, CDR1 is MDHEN, CDR2 SYDVKM. The CDR3: CASSSGTGSETQYF. The CDR3 coding sequence is TGTGCCAGCAGTTCCGGGACAGGGAGTGAGACCCAGTACTTC.

This clonotype was recorded at least ten times. The chain couples TRBV4-3 to TRBJ2-7, with D maybe TRBD1 (5 bases). Trimming took 0 bases from V and 2 from J, leaving 14 bases between them. The germline gives CDR1 LGHNA, CDR2 YSLEER. CDR3 length: 16 amino acids. Written as DNA, the CDR3 is TGCGCCAGCAGCCAAGACGTTGGGCAGGGAACCTACGAGCAGTACTTC. Protein sequence: CASSQDVGQGTYEQYF.

Of note for this clonotype: A single base separates this from a much larger clone, so it may be a read error. The gene calls are TRBV7-2 and TRBJ1-6; no definite D call. V shed 5 bases and J shed 0 bases, with 11 bases lying between them. This CDR3 is 16 amino acids long. Germline V CDR1 and CDR2: SGHTA, FQGNSA. This CDR3 reads CASSQYVTSYNSPLHF. Here the CDR3 DNA reads TGTGCCAGCAGCCAGTATGTGACCTCCTATAATTCACCCCTCCACTTT. The full variable domain, completed using reference TRBV7-2 and TRBJ1-6, is GAGVSQSPSNKVTEKGKDVELRCDPISGHTALYWYRQSLGQGLEFLIYFQGNSAPDKSGLPSDRFSAERTGGSVSTLTIQRTQQEDSAVYLCASSQYVTSYNSPLHFGNGTRLTVT.

The table lists this clonotype with many counts. This chain joins TRBV6-1 and TRBJ2-1, with 7 nucleotides matching TRBD2. The germline V gene encodes CDR1 MNHNS and CDR2 SASEGT. V gave up 2 bases and J gave up 8 bases; unmatched junction bases: 9. CDR3 length equals 15 residues. CDR3 sequence (DNA): TGTGCCAGCAGTGAACCGGGAGAGACTAGCTATGAGCAGTTCTTC. This gives the protein CASSEPGETSYEQFF.

This clonotype appeared many times. CDR3 sequence reads: CATGVGGRDTQYF. The CDR3 nucleotides are TGTGCCACCGGTGTTGGGGGACGAGATACGCAGTATTTT. The J gene is TRBJ2-3, the V gene TRBV25-1, with D perhaps being TRBD1 or TRBD2 (5 bases each). The germline gives CDR1 MGHDK, CDR2 SYGVNS. The CDR3 length is 13 residues. Trimming shortened V by 10 bases and J by 5 bases, and 16 bases separated the two germline ends.

This clonotype has a handful of counts. The chain carries TRBV7-2 and TRBJ2-1; 8 positions match TRBD2. The ends lost 1 base at V and 7 bases at J; junction bases unmatched: 9. The germline CDR1 and CDR2 sequences are SGHTA and FQGNSA. There are 16 residues in the CDR3. CDR3 sequence reads: CASSLVSGGPRNEQFF. In nucleotides, the CDR3 is TGTGCCAGCAGCTTAGTTTCGGGGGGGCCCAGGAATGAGCAGTTCTTC.

In this sample, this clonotype turned up a few times. This rearrangement joins TRBV20-1 to TRBJ2-3, with a possible D match to TRBD2 (5 bases). V was trimmed by 1 base and J by 2 bases, leaving 13 bases between them. This CDR3 has 15 amino acids. Per germline, CDR1 DFQATT and CDR2 SNEGSKA (reference sequence). This CDR3 is CSARATRTPTDTQYF. The CDR3 DNA follows: TGCAGTGCTAGAGCGACCAGGACTCCCACAGATACGCAGTATTTT.

This clonotype showed up just a few times. This chain uses TRBV12-3 or TRBV12-4 with TRBJ1-1; D is unclear. Trimming stripped 6 bases from V and 1 base from J, with 9 bases between. CDR3 length: 13 amino acids. Here the CDR3 reads CASRRRENTEAFF. For the CDR3, the DNA is TGTGCCAGCAGGAGACGGGAGAACACTGAAGCTTTCTTT.

The CDR3 protein is CASSPHGGMNTEAFF. DNA of the CDR3: TGTGCCAGCAGCCCCCATGGGGGAATGAACACTGAAGCTTTCTTT. This rearrangement joins TRBV7-3 to TRBJ1-1, with D perhaps TRBD1 (5 bases). CDR3 length equals 15 residues. The V and J ends lost 5 bases and 0 bases respectively, with 13 bases between them. The germline V gene has CDR1 SGHTA and CDR2 FQGTGA.